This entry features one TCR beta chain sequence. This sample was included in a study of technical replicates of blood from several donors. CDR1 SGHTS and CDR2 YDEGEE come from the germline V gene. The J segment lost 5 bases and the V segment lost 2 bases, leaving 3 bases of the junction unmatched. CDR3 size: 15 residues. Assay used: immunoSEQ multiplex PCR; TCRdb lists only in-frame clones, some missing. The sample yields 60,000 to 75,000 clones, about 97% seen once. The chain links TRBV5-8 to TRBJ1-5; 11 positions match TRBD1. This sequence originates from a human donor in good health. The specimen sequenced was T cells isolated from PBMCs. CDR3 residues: CASSFGTGGDQPQHF. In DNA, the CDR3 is TGTGCCAGCAGCTTTGGGACAGGGGGAGATCAGCCCCAGCATTTT. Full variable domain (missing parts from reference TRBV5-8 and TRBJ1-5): EAGVTQSPTHLIKTRGQQATLRCSPISGHTSVYWYQQALGLGLQFLLWYDEGEERNRGNFPPRFSGRQFPNYSSELNVNALELEDSALYLCASSFGTGGDQPQHFGDGTRLSIL.